This T cell receptor beta chain was recorded in a study of CD8 T cells in ankylosing spondylitis. Points from the study as a whole: Before this, some motif variants had been reported in reactive arthritis synovial fluid and blood. Significant enrichment of disease-linked clones was reported in matched ankylosing spondylitis synovial fluid. Seemingly distinctive of ankylosing spondylitis blood was a TCR beta motif formed by eight highly homologous variants.

The CDR3 is 17 residues long. The trim removed 2 bases at V and 5 bases at J, leaving 11 bases unmatched. Per germline, CDR1 KGHDR and CDR2 SFDVKD. Researchers built TCR beta libraries using quantitative 5'-RACE with molecular barcodes. Via MiXCR, TCRdb re-called the 5' RACE reads, giving one row per CDR3 protein. The repertoire holds 240,000 or so distinct CDR3 sequences, approximately 9% seen once, with about 6.5% in the top ten. The sample holds many counts of this clonotype. The target antigen is unknown. The chain links TRBV24-1 to TRBJ2-7; 10 positions agree with TRBD1. This clonotype was obtained from a male donor with ankylosing spondylitis or in good health (not recorded which). The sequenced sample consisted of blood, either unsorted or a sorted T cell fraction (not recorded which). DNA for the CDR3: TGTGCCACCAGTGATTCGTCCCCGGACAGGGGGTGGAACGAGCAGTACTTC. It translates to CATSDSSPDRGWNEQYF.